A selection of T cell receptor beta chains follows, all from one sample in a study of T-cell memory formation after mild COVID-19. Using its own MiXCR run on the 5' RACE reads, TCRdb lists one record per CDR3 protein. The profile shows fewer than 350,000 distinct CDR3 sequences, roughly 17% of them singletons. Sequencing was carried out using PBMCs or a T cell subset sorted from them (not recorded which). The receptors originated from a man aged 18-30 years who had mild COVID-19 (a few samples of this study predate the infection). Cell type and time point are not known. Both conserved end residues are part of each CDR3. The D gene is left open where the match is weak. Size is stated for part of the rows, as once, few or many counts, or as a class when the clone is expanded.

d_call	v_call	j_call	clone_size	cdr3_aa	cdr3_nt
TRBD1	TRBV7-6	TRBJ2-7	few	CASSFYRDRAFYEQYF	TGTGCCAGCAGCTTTTACCGGGACAGAGCGTTCTACGAGCAGTACTTC
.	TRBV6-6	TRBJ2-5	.	CASSPLPETQYF	TGTGCCAGCAGCCCACTTCCGGAGACCCAGTACTTC
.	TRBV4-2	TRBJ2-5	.	CASSPGAEGAETQYF	TGTGCCAGCAGCCCGGGGGCCGAGGGAGCAGAGACCCAGTACTTC
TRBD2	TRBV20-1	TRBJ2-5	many	CSARAPTGGLVGTQYF	TGCAGTGCTAGAGCCCCAACGGGGGGGCTGGTAGGGACCCAGTACTTC
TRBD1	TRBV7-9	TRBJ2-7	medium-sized	CASSPRDSTYEQYF	TGTGCCAGCAGCCCCCGGGACAGTACCTACGAGCAGTACTTC
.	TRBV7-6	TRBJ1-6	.	CASSLGAQDGLHF	TGTGCCAGCAGCTTAGGGGCCCAGGACGGTCTCCACTTT
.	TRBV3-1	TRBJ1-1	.	CASSQSRVSEAFF	TGTGCCAGCAGCCAAAGCAGGGTGTCTGAAGCTTTCTTT
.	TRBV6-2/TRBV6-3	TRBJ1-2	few	CASSRVNYGYTF	TGTGCCAGCAGCCGGGTGAACTATGGCTACACCTTC
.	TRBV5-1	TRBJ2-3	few	CASSPGGRPDTQYF	TGCGCCAGCAGCCCAGGGGGGAGACCAGATACGCAGTATTTT
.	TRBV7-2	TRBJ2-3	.	CASSTRDSTDTQYF	TGTGCCAGCAGCACTAGGGACAGCACAGATACGCAGTATTTT
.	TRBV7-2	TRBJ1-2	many	CASSLSSFGEGYTF	TGTGCCAGCAGCCTTAGTAGCTTTGGAGAGGGCTACACCTTC
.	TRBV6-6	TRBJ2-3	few	CASSPALGTPWGNTQYF	TGTGCCAGCAGTCCCGCCCTGGGGACCCCCTGGGGGAATACGCAGTATTTT
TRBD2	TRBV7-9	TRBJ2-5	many	CASSPRSGGEETQYF	TGTGCCAGCAGCCCCCGTTCGGGGGGAGAAGAGACCCAGTACTTC
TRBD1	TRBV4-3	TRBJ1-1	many	CASSQEEWDSLFEAFF	TGCGCCAGCAGCCAAGAAGAGTGGGACAGCCTTTTCGAAGCTTTCTTT
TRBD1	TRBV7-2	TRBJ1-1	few	CASARGHTEAFF	TGTGCCAGCGCCAGGGGGCACACTGAAGCTTTCTTT
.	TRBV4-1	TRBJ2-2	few	CASSQRGADGAGELFF	TGCGCCAGCAGCCAACGCGGGGCGGATGGGGCCGGGGAGCTGTTTTTT
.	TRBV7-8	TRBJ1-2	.	CASSLGNRGLYGYTF	TGTGCCAGCAGCTTGGGTAACCGGGGGCTCTATGGCTACACCTTC
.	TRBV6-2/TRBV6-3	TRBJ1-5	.	CASSYGDYGNQPQHF	TGTGCCAGCAGTTACGGTGATTATGGCAATCAGCCCCAGCATTTT